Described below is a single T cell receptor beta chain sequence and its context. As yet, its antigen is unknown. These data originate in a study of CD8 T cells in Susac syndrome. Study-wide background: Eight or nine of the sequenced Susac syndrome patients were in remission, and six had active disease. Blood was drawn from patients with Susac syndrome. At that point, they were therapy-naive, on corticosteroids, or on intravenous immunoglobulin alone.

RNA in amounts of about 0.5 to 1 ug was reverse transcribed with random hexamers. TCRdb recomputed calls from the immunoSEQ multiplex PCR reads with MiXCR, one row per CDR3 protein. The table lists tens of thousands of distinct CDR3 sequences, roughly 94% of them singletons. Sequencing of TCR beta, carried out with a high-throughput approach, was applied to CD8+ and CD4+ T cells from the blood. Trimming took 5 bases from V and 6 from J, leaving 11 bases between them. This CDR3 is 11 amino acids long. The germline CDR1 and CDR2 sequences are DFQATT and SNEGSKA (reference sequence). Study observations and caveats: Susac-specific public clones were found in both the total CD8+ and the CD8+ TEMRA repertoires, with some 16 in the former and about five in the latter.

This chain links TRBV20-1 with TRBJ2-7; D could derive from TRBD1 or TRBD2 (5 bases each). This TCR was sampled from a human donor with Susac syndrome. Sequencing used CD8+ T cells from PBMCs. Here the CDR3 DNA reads TGCAGTGCTCTGGGGGAGCGCGAGCAGTACTTC. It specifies CSALGEREQYF.